The 8 T cell receptor beta chains given below trace back to one sample, sequenced in a study of cytomegalovirus exposure and HLA in healthy donors. The primer mix had 60 Vbeta and 13 Jbeta primers. Clones were read by immunoSEQ multiplex PCR, and TCRdb kept only the in-frame ones, dropping some. The table has some 150,000 clones, about 80% seen once. The source material was PBMCs. These receptor sequences come from a man aged 18 to 29 in good health and CMV-seropositive.

The V gene is TRBV13, the J gene TRBJ2-5; the match to TRBD1 covers 9 bases. V lost 4 bases, J lost 11 bases, and 14 bases stayed unmatched. Per the germline V gene, CDR1 is PRHDT and CDR2 is FYEKMQ (reference sequence). The length of the CDR3 is 15 residues. CDR3: CASSSPDRGGREQYF. CDR3 nucleotide sequence: TGTGCCAGCAGCTCCCCGGACAGGGGAGGAAGAGAGCAGTACTTC.

This clone was found a few times. The chain couples TRBV9 to TRBJ2-5, with 8 positions matching TRBD1. CDR1 SGDLS and CDR2 YYNGEE come from the germline V gene. J was trimmed by 4 bases and V by 0 bases; bases with no gene match: 2. CDR3 size: 14 residues. This CDR3 is CASSVGTGRETQYF. CDR3 DNA: TGTGCCAGCAGCGTAGGGACAGGGAGAGAGACCCAGTACTTC.

This chain uses TRBV5-5 with TRBJ2-7; TRBD1 agrees at 7 bases. The V gene end was trimmed by 4 bases and the J gene end by 5 bases; junction bases not matched to a gene: 9. The CDR3 covers 14 residues. Germline-derived CDR1 and CDR2 are SGHKS and YYEKEE (reference sequence). The CDR3 sequence: CASSRQTGAHEQYF. CDR3 nucleotide sequence: TGTGCCAGCAGCCGACAAACAGGGGCCCACGAGCAGTACTTC.

The rearrangement uses TRBV9 and TRBJ2-5, with D possibly TRBD2 on 7 matching bases. The CDR3 is 16 residues long. Germline loops: CDR1 SGDLS, CDR2 YYNGEE. With 6 bases removed from V and 4 bases from J, the gap between germline ends came to 22 bases. CDR3 sequence (DNA): TGTGCCAGCACCAAGGGGGGCAAACGGGAGGCAGAGACCCAGTACTTC. Translating gives CASTKGGKREAETQYF.

The chain joins TRBV10-3 to TRBJ1-2; 9 positions agree with TRBD1. CDR3 length equals 14 residues. Unmatched junction bases numbered 5, after V lost 5 bases and J lost 4 bases. The V gene's germline CDR1 is ENHRY and CDR2 SYGVKD. CDR3 DNA sequence: TGTGCCATCAGTCGGACAGGGGAGAGCTATGGCTACACCTTC. This gives the protein CAISRTGESYGYTF.

V and J are TRBV5-1 and TRBJ1-5, with D unclear. The germline V gene has CDR1 SGHRS and CDR2 YFSETQ. The CDR3 runs 15 residues. Trimming removed 5 bases from V and 0 bases from J, with 12 bases in between. The CDR3 region has the DNA TGCGCCAGCAGTCTGATCGGGGATAGCAATCAGCCCCAGCATTTT. Translating it yields CASSLIGDSNQPQHF.

This clone was counted between two and nine times. This chain joins TRBV29-1 and TRBJ2-2; 7 bases match TRBD1. V shed 7 bases, J shed 7 bases, and the junction held 15 bases outside the gene matches. Germline V CDR1 and CDR2: SQVTM, ANQGSEA. The CDR3 extends over 15 amino acids. Here the CDR3 DNA reads TGCAGCGCCCCGAGGGGGCCCCGGGGTGACGGGGAGCTGTTTTTT. This encodes CSAPRGPRGDGELFF.

Points on this clone: The identical CDR3 is also encoded by other nucleotide sequences in the sample. V usage is TRBV7-9 and J usage is TRBJ2-1; 9 bases are a match to TRBD2. Trimming cost V 4 bases and J 7 bases; bases outside gene matches: 2. Germline CDR1 and CDR2: SEHNR and FQNEAQ (reference sequence). The length of the CDR3 is 13 residues. The CDR3 spells CASSSAGGNEQFF. The CDR3 DNA sequence: TGTGCCAGCAGCTCGGCGGGGGGGAATGAGCAGTTCTTC.